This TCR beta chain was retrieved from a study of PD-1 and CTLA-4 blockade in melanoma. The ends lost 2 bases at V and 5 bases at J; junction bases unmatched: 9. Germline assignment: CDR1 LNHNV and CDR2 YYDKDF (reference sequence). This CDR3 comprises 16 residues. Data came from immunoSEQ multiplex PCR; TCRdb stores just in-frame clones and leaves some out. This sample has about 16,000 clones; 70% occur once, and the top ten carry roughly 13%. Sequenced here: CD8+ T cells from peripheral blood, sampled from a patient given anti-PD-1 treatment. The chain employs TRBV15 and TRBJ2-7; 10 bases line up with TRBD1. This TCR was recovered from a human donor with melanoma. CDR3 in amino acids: CATSRFRDRGLNEQYF. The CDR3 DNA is TGTGCCACCAGCAGATTCCGGGACAGGGGTCTGAACGAGCAGTACTTC.